Included here is one T cell receptor (beta chain) sequence, with context. This clonotype showed up just once. Its cognate antigen has yet to be identified. The record has no base qualities; no much larger clone is one base away. These data are taken from a study of T-cell memory formation after mild COVID-19 (dated by TCRdb to the early 2020s). Study-level background: TCR sequence clusters from the two donors were largely donor specific. T-cell clones expanding and contracting after mild COVID-19 in a couple of donors were tracked by longitudinal TCRalpha and TCRbeta repertoire sequencing. The cohort was made up of two young adult volunteers, one female and one male, who were previously healthy. Findings and caveats that apply to the study as a whole: Contracting CD4+ clones turned up mainly in the CM and EM memory subsets, whereas EMRA was where CD8+ clones were enriched. Only a couple of mild cases were covered by the study, and larger cohorts that include severe cases with pre-infection samples were considered necessary. The second-wave clones that peaked on day 37 were not confirmed to be SARS-CoV-2 specific. From day 15 to 85, contracting clones showed balanced CD4/CD8 phenotypes, whereas a second wave of clones that expanded from day 15 to 37 leaned towards CD4+. Some responding clones were detected in pre-infection memory, which suggested that pre-existing cross-reactive memory T cells had joined the SARS-CoV-2 response.

PBMCs were isolated by Ficoll-Paque density gradient centrifugation. The instrument given in TCRdb is Illumina NovaSeq 6000. TCRalpha and TCRbeta cDNA libraries were constructed by 5'RACE with constant-segment primers, with sample barcodes and unique molecular identifiers being introduced. RNA was extracted from every sample with Trizol reagent. Library amplification was performed in two PCR steps, and a second sample barcode and Illumina TruSeq adapters were introduced in the second step. Sequencing of libraries was performed on an Illumina NovaSeq with 2 x 150 bp paired-end reads. The published analysis was carried out like this. Reads were demultiplexed and collapsed into UMI-guided consensus sequences with migec v1.2.7. Using mixcr v2.1.11, the UMI consensuses were aligned to TRA and TRB V and J templates and assembled into clonotypes. A clonotype was counted as expanded or contracted only when both edgeR and NoisET called the clonotype significant, with the noise models trained on biological replicates. For edgeR calls, the thresholds were a false discovery rate-adjusted p below 0.01 and a log2 fold-change of 1. PCA with hierarchical clustering of max-normalized trajectories of the 1000 most abundant clonotypes was used as exploratory dynamics analysis. Separately sequenced CD4+ and CD8+ repertoires were used to assign the CD4 or CD8 phenotype of responding clones. TCRdb reanalyzed the raw reads on its own, using fastp at Q25 for trimming and MiXCR for clone calling, and kept in-frame beta chains. Rows matching on CDR3 protein sequence are summarized as one entry with the most common DNA and genes. Here the V and J calls rest on TCRdb's processing, not on the authors' analysis. This sample is represented by 450,000 or so distinct CDR3 sequences; around a quarter of them were singletons. The top ten clones comprise around an eighth of the sample.

Material: PBMCs or a T cell subset sorted from them (not recorded which). The source is an adult woman who had mild COVID-19 (a few samples of this study predate the infection). The sample titles of this study are shuffled in the database, so cell type and time point are left out; the donor was told from shared clones.

The sequenced DNA is TGTGCCAGCAGTCCTTACGGTAGCACAGATACGCAGTATTTT. Translated, it reads CASSPYGSTDTQYF. The chain employs TRBV6-5 and TRBJ2-3, with the D gene call left open. The junction shows trimming of 5 bases on V and 0 bases on J, plus 9 bases between the germline ends. From a lookup of the germline V gene, CDR1 and CDR2 are MNHEY and SVGAGI. There are 14 amino acids in the CDR3, from cysteine to phenylalanine inclusive. Only CDR3 DNA is held: 42 bases, read in frame from base 1.